This T cell receptor beta chain was found in a study of blood T cell repertoires in COVID-19. Across the whole study: Spain, Italy and the United States supplied samples that represented acute and convalescent COVID-19. In each case, the material was cDNA or gDNA derived from T cells, B-cell-depleted T cells, or PBMCs.

TCRdb keeps only in-frame clones here, not all; method: immunoSEQ multiplex PCR. Of roughly 63,000 clones listed, more than 75% are singletons. This clone was seen only a few times. The TCR sequence derives from a man older than 75 with acute or convalescent COVID-19. The sequencing sample was made of peripheral blood.

The CDR3 loop is CASSQEGQGLNSPLHF. The CDR3 nucleotides read TGCGCCAGCAGCCAAGAAGGACAGGGGTTGAATTCACCCCTCCACTTT. The rearrangement joins TRBV4-1 to TRBJ1-6, with 9 bases fitting TRBD1. The ends lost 0 bases at V and 7 bases at J; junction bases unmatched: 4. From germline, CDR1 is MGHRA and CDR2 YSYEKL. The CDR3 totals 16 residues.